Each of the 13 T cell receptor beta chains below was sequenced from the same sample in a study of blood T cells in healthy people across ages. Primers used in a second PCR of about 6 to 12 cycles were a sample-barcoded 5' primer and a J-beta primer mix. TCRdb passed the 5' RACE reads through MiXCR, listing each CDR3 protein once. The sample lists about 1.6 million distinct CDR3 sequences; about 35% were seen once. Sequencing was performed on blood. The receptors were sampled from a woman aged 25-40 years in good health.

This clonotype was seen more than once but under ten times. V usage is TRBV20-1 and J usage is TRBJ2-5; a weak D match, TRBD1 (6 bases). The CDR3 extends over 18 amino acids. V lost 0 bases and J lost 5, with 25 bases in between. Germline V gene data show CDR1 as DFQATT and CDR2 as SNEGSKA (reference sequence). The CDR3 DNA is TGCAGTGCTAGAGACGCGGTCTCGAGACAGGAGTCGAGGGAGACCCAGTACTTC. It specifies CSARDAVSRQESRETQYF.

This clonotype occurred a few times. The rearrangement uses TRBV10-3 and TRBJ2-3; 8 nucleotides agree with TRBD1. Germline CDR1 is ENHRY and CDR2 is SYGVKD. The CDR3 consists of 14 residues. Trimming cost V 8 bases and J 0 bases; bases outside gene matches: 4. As DNA, the CDR3 is TGTGCCATCTTGGGACAGGCTAGCACAGATACGCAGTATTTT. As protein: CAILGQASTDTQYF.

The rearrangement uses TRBV20-1 and TRBJ2-1; D possibly matches TRBD1 or TRBD2 (5 bases each). Trimming cost V 6 bases and J 6 bases, with 18 bases left between them. This CDR3 spans 14 amino acids. The germline gives CDR1 DFQATT, CDR2 SNEGSKA (reference sequence). The CDR3 sequence: CSAIQEDWPNEQFF. Written as DNA, the CDR3 is TGCAGTGCCATACAGGAGGACTGGCCCAATGAGCAGTTCTTC.

About this clonotype: One junction end disagrees with the germline gene, perhaps due to a read error. The chain has TRBV7-2 and TRBJ1-5, with D maybe TRBD1 (6 bases). The CDR3 is 16 amino acids. The germline V gene has CDR1 SGHTA and CDR2 FQGNSA. CDR3 sequence (DNA): TGTGCCAGCAACTTAGGGGGGGGGAGATTCGGTCAGCCCCAGCATTTT. Its translation: CASNLGGGRFGQPQHF. The full variable domain, rest sourced from reference TRBV7-2 and TRBJ1-5, is GAGVSQSPSNKVTEKGKDVELRCDPISGHTALYWYRQSLGQGLEFLIYFQGNSAPDKSGLPSDRFSAERTGGSVSTLTIQRTQQEDSAVYLCASNLGGGRFGQPQHFGDGTRLSIL.

Comment on this clonotype: One junction end disagrees with the germline gene, perhaps due to a read error. This sequence joins TRBV4-1 and TRBJ2-2, with a weak D call TRBD2 (5 bases). Per the germline V gene, CDR1 is MGHRA and CDR2 is YSYEKL. The CDR3 is 16 amino acids. Here the CDR3 reads CASSQDGYRNTGERFF. In DNA form, the CDR3 reads TGCGCCAGCAGCCAAGACGGCTATCGGAACACCGGGGAGCGGTTTTTT.

This sequence joins TRBV20-1 and TRBJ1-6; D is ambiguous. Germline-derived CDR1 and CDR2 are DFQATT and SNEGSKA (reference sequence). CDR3 size: 12 residues. V lost 3 bases to trimming and J lost 9 bases, with 9 bases between them. The CDR3 spells CSARGGSSPLHF. In DNA form, the CDR3 reads TGCAGTGCTAGGGGAGGGAGTTCACCCCTCCACTTT.

V is TRBV6-5 and J is TRBJ2-1, with 7 positions matching TRBD2. From germline, CDR1 is MNHEY and CDR2 SVGAGI. CDR3 length: 17 amino acids. J was trimmed by 5 bases and V by 2 bases; bases with no gene match: 12. The chain's CDR3 is CASSYGHSRGGNNEQFF. The CDR3 region has the DNA TGTGCCAGCAGTTACGGTCACAGCCGCGGGGGAAACAATGAGCAGTTCTTC.

This clonotype was counted many times. V is TRBV20-1 and J is TRBJ2-7, with 7 bases matching TRBD1. This CDR3 has 15 amino acids. Germline CDR1 reads DFQATT; CDR2 reads SNEGSKA (reference sequence). V lost 5 bases and J lost 2; bases outside the gene matches: 12. In DNA, the CDR3 is TGCAGTGCTTTTCAACCGGGACAGAGTCCCTACGAGCAGTACTTC. This sequence encodes CSAFQPGQSPYEQYF.

This chain uses TRBV6-1 with TRBJ2-7, with no clear D. The V gene lost 6 bases and the J gene lost 4 bases, with 13 bases spanning the gap. Germline V CDR1 and CDR2: MNHNS, SASEGT. This CDR3 spans 13 amino acids. CDR3 in DNA: TGTGCCAGCAGGGTAGCCGATAGGTACGAGCAGTACTTC. Its translation: CASRVADRYEQYF.

The chain is built from TRBV2 and TRBJ2-1, with 9 positions matching TRBD2. CDR1 and CDR2 from the germline V gene are SNHLY and FYNNEI. The CDR3 consists of 14 residues. V shed 6 bases, J shed 8 bases, and the junction held 8 bases outside the gene matches. CDR3 nucleotides: TGTGCCAGCAGCCTACTAGCGGGCCTATATGAGCAGTTCTTC. Its protein product is CASSLLAGLYEQFF.

V and J are TRBV14 and TRBJ1-5; D ambiguous. Germline loops: CDR1 SGHDN, CDR2 FVKESK. The CDR3 loop spans 15 amino acids. V lost 4 bases and J lost 7, with 17 bases in between. CDR3 region: CASSPQRVDGQPQHF. In DNA, the CDR3 is TGTGCCAGCAGCCCCCAGCGAGTGGACGGGCAGCCCCAGCATTTT.

Note on this clonotype: A much larger clonotype is one base distant, so this may be a read error. The rearrangement joins TRBV12-3 or TRBV12-4 to TRBJ2-1; tentatively, D is TRBD1 or TRBD2 (5 bases each). The CDR3 is made up of 13 amino acids. The CDR3 DNA is TGTGCCAGCGGGACGAGCTCCTACGATGAGCAGTTCTTC. It encodes CASGTSSYDEQFF.

V usage is TRBV7-3 and J usage is TRBJ1-5; no firm D call. Germline CDR1 SGHTA, CDR2 FQGTGA. This CDR3 region has 15 residues. Deletions cut 3 bases from V and 9 bases from J, with 18 bases between. CDR3 sequence (DNA): TGTGCCAGCAGCTTGTATTCCACAGACATGCGGCCCCAGCATTTT. Protein product: CASSLYSTDMRPQHF.